This T cell receptor beta chain was captured in a study of T-cell reconstitution after alpha-beta-depleted transplantation in children. Unique molecular identifiers were incorporated during preparation of the TCRbeta library. TCRdb redid the calling of the PCR reads with MiXCR, one entry per CDR3 protein. The sample records approximately 980,000 distinct CDR3 sequences, about 29% being singletons. In this sample, this clonotype turned up a few times. With 4 bases removed from V and 1 base from J, the gap between germline ends came to 10 bases. The CDR3 totals 14 residues. Germline V gives CDR1 SGHRS, CDR2 YFSETQ.

The receptor was isolated from a boy in the first two years of life who had a stem cell transplant for SCID, so the T cells may come from the graft donor. Sequences were derived from PBMCs, mostly from graft donor cells, sampled 360 days after TCRalphabeta/CD19-depleted stem cell transplant. V gene TRBV5-1 combines with J gene TRBJ2-3; D gene unclear. Written as DNA, the CDR3 is TGCGCCAGCAGCCCCTCTTTGGGCACAGATACGCAGTATTTT. It translates to CASSPSLGTDTQYF.